A selection of T cell receptor beta chains follows, all from one sample in a study of B cell selection in AIRE deficiency. Measured with immunoSEQ multiplex PCR; TCRdb has only the in-frame clones, and not every one. The table has roughly 24,000 clones, approximately 96% seen once. The sample consisted of CD4+CD127+ conventional T cells sorted from PBMCs. Source of these receptors: a human donor in good health. CDR3s include the opening cysteine and the closing phenylalanine or tryptophan. A D gene is named only where the DNA matches it firmly. Expanded clones are given a class, and other clones once, few, many or no size at all.

D	size	V	J	DNA	CDR3
TRBD1	NA	TRBV27	TRBJ2-1	TGTGCCAGCAGCCCAACAGGGGGCGTGGGCAATGAGCAGTTCTTC	CASSPTGGVGNEQFF
TRBD1	NA	TRBV5-1	TRBJ1-4	TGCGCCAGCAGCTTTACGACAGGGGTCACAACTAATGAAAAACTGTTTTTT	CASSFTTGVTTNEKLFF
NA	NA	TRBV19	TRBJ1-5	TGTGCCAGTACAAGTAGCCCCCTGGGGGCCCAGCATTTT	CASTSSPLGAQHF
TRBD2	NA	TRBV15	TRBJ2-2	TGTGCCACCAGCAGAGCGACTAGCGGGGGGGCCGGGGAGCTGTTTTTT	CATSRATSGGAGELFF
NA	NA	TRBV14	TRBJ1-2	TGTGCCAGCAGCCCGGGGGCGAACTATGGCTACACCTTC	CASSPGANYGYTF
NA	NA	TRBV7-3	TRBJ1-2	TGTGCCAGCAGCTTAGACGGTAACTATGGCTACACCTTC	CASSLDGNYGYTF
TRBD1	NA	TRBV6-4	TRBJ2-3	TGTGCCAGCAGTGACGGGACAGGGGGCGCAGATACGCAGTATTTT	CASSDGTGGADTQYF
NA	NA	TRBV29-1	TRBJ2-5	TGCAGCGTTGAAGAGGCAGGGGGGGAGACCCAGTACTTC	CSVEEAGGETQYF
NA	NA	TRBV30	TRBJ1-1	TGTGCCTGGAGTGCGGGGGAGGGGGGAGCTTTCTTT	CAWSAGEGGAFF
NA	NA	TRBV30	TRBJ1-4	TGTGCCTGGAGGCGGACCGCGGGGGGTGAAAAACTGTTTTTT	CAWRRTAGGEKLFF
NA	NA	TRBV2	TRBJ1-4	TGTGCCAGCACAGGGGAAACTAATGAAAAACTGTTTTTT	CASTGETNEKLFF
NA	NA	TRBV5-1	TRBJ1-2	TGCGCCAGCAGCTTGGCCTCTGGAGCTAACTATGGCTACACCTTC	CASSLASGANYGYTF
NA	NA	TRBV29-1	TRBJ1-4	TGCAGCGTTGTTATGGGGCTTAATGAAAAACTGTTTTTT	CSVVMGLNEKLFF
NA	once	TRBV10-3	TRBJ2-3	TGTGCCATCAGTGAGTCGAGGCATACGCAGTATTTT	CAISESRHTQYF
NA	NA	TRBV7-3	TRBJ2-1	TGTGCCAGCAGCTTATCAGGGGCGACCTACAATGAGCAGTTCTTC	CASSLSGATYNEQFF
TRBD2	NA	TRBV11-1	TRBJ2-2	TGTGCCAGCTCACCCCGGCTAGCGGGGGGGTACACCGGGGAGCTGTTTTTT	CASSPRLAGGYTGELFF
NA	NA	TRBV19	TRBJ1-5	TGTGCCACCTCAGGGGAGAGCGGCAATCAGCCCCAGCATTTT	CATSGESGNQPQHF
NA	NA	TRBV15	TRBJ1-5	TGTGCCACCAGCAGAGATCCTGGGTTCAATCAGCCCCAGCATTTT	CATSRDPGFNQPQHF
TRBD2	NA	TRBV19	TRBJ2-1	TGTGCCAGTAGTGTTCCACTAGCGGGGGGCTCGTACAATGAGCAGTTCTTC	CASSVPLAGGSYNEQFF
NA	NA	TRBV7-2	TRBJ1-2	TGTGCCAGCAGCCCGGGATATTATGGCTACACCTTC	CASSPGYYGYTF
NA	NA	TRBV5-5	TRBJ1-1	TGTGCCAGCAGCTTCGCCTCTCTGGGGGACACTGAAGCTTTCTTT	CASSFASLGDTEAFF
TRBD1	NA	TRBV19	TRBJ2-2	TGTGCCAGTAGTATGGATTCGAACAGGGGCACCGGGGAGCTGTTTTTT	CASSMDSNRGTGELFF
TRBD1	NA	TRBV9	TRBJ1-4	TGTGCCAGCAGCGTATCGGGACAGCAACCGGGTGAAAAACTGTTTTTT	CASSVSGQQPGEKLFF
NA	NA	TRBV2	TRBJ2-5	TGTGCCAGCAGTGATGCAGGGGTGGAAGAGACCCAGTACTTC	CASSDAGVEETQYF
TRBD1	NA	TRBV5-3	TRBJ1-5	TGTGCCAGAAGCCATACAGGGGGTGAATCTTATCAGCCCCAGCATTTT	CARSHTGGESYQPQHF
TRBD1	NA	TRBV2	TRBJ2-3	TGTGCCAGCAGTCCCGAGGGGGCCGATACGCAGTATTTT	CASSPEGADTQYF
NA	NA	TRBV10-2	TRBJ1-1	TGCGCCAGCAGTCATCCTGGGGCACCTGAAGCTTTCTTT	CASSHPGAPEAFF
TRBD1	once	TRBV18	TRBJ2-5	TGTGCCAGCACGGGACAGGCTAAAGAGACCCAGTACTTC	CASTGQAKETQYF
NA	NA	TRBV5-6	TRBJ2-7	TGTGCCAGCAGCTCAGGTGGCATTTTTACCTACGAGCAGTACTTC	CASSSGGIFTYEQYF
NA	NA	TRBV12-2	TRBJ1-4	TGTGCAAGTCGCTCGGGAATGCCCGGGGATGAAAAACTGTTTTTT	CASRSGMPGDEKLFF
NA	NA	TRBV27	TRBJ1-5	TGTGCCAGCAGTCCCAGACAGGGCAATCAGCCCCAGCATTTT	CASSPRQGNQPQHF
NA	few	TRBV28	TRBJ1-1	TGTGCCAGCAGTTTCGCAGGGCCCATGAACACTGAAGCTTTCTTT	CASSFAGPMNTEAFF